This entry lists 26 T cell receptor beta chains sequenced from one sample in a study of vaccination effects on CD4 cells after COVID-19 (dated by TCRdb to between 2020 and 2023). The antigens these receptors bind are not known. The library was built by means of the immunoSEQ multiplex PCR assay. This is the immuneACCESS table as TCRdb keeps it, with only in-frame sequences that have V and J called. A part of the clones is gone; compared with another copy, unresolved V genes explain less than half, and the rest is unexplained. This sample comprises tens of thousands of clones, around 70% of them detected only once. The ten largest clones take up roughly 1.7% of the sample. The ViraFEST assay stimulated PBMC with viral peptide pools and then used TCR sequencing to identify antigen-specific CD4+ T cell clonotypes by expansion. After about 10 days of culture, CD4+ T cells were isolated with the EasySep CD4+ T cell isolation kit.

The sequencing used CD4+ T cells from PBMCs cultured with HCoV-229E spike peptides, collected before COVID-19 vaccination. Taken with the paper, the label for cell subset or site translates to: HCoV-229E spike overlapping peptide pool stimulation. The receptor source for this set is a human donor who received a COVID-19 vaccine.

V is TRBV28 and J is TRBJ1-2; possibly TRBD1 for D (5 bases). The CDR3 length is 14 residues. Germline CDR1 reads MDHEN; CDR2 reads SYDVKM. V was shortened by 4 bases and J by 3 bases, with 12 bases between the two germline ends. DNA for the CDR3: TGTGCCAGCAGTTCTGGGGGAAGTTACTATGGCTACACCTTC. Protein product: CASSSGGSYYGYTF.

The chain employs TRBV19 and TRBJ2-7, with a weak D call TRBD1 (6 bases). The V gene lost 1 base and the J gene lost 3 bases, with 13 bases spanning the gap. The CDR3 contains 15 residues. Germline V gene lookup returns CDR1 LNHDA and CDR2 SQIVND (reference sequence). CDR3 region: CASSIAARTDYEQYV. CDR3 DNA sequence: TGTGCCAGTAGTATAGCCGCCCGGACAGACTACGAGCAGTACGTC.

This clone was counted only a few times. This chain joins TRBV5-4 and TRBJ2-2; TRBD1 aligns across 8 bases. CDR1 SGHNT and CDR2 YYREEE come from the germline V gene (reference sequence). This CDR3 is 15 amino acids long. The ends lost 9 bases at V and 6 bases at J; junction bases unmatched: 13. The CDR3 region has the DNA TGTGCCACACACCAGACAGGGGTGACCGCCGGGGAGCTGTTTTTT. It specifies CATHQTGVTAGELFF.

The J gene is TRBJ1-1, the V gene TRBV7-8; D is unresolved. V was cut by 7 bases and J by 3 bases, with 15 bases left in between. This CDR3 is built from 14 residues. Germline assignment: CDR1 SGHVS and CDR2 FQNEAQ. CDR3 nucleotide sequence: TGTGCCAGCACCTCCAGACGGGGTGACACTGAAGCTTTCTTT. This translates into CASTSRRGDTEAFF.

The chain carries TRBV6-2 or TRBV6-3 and TRBJ2-7; TRBD2 might be the D (5 bases). V lost 2 bases to trimming and J lost 5 bases, with 16 bases between them. Germline CDR1 and CDR2: MNHEY and SVGEGT. The CDR3 consists of 15 residues. The CDR3 sequence is CASSYGLISGNEQYV. In nucleotides, the CDR3 is TGTGCCAGCAGTTACGGACTCATTTCAGGAAACGAGCAGTACGTC.

The CDR3 sequence is CASSTLGGPETQYF. The CDR3 region has the DNA TGTGCCAGTAGTACCCTGGGCGGGCCAGAGACCCAGTACTTC. The genes are TRBV19 and TRBJ2-5; possibly TRBD2 for D (5 bases). Trimming took off 4 bases at V and 4 bases at J, with 13 bases between the two ends. Germline loops: CDR1 LNHDA, CDR2 SQIVND (reference sequence). CDR3 length: 14 residues.

The chain uses TRBV18 and TRBJ2-6, with 7 positions matching TRBD1. V lost 3 bases to trimming and J lost 0 bases; unmatched junction nucleotides: 2. Germline V CDR1 and CDR2: KGHSH, LQKENI. The CDR3 runs to 16 residues. In nucleotides, the CDR3 is TGTGCCAGCTCACCGGGACAGCGCTCTGGGGCCAACGTCCTGACTTTC. It specifies CASSPGQRSGANVLTF. Combining the CDR3 with reference TRBV18 and TRBJ2-6 gives the whole variable domain NAGVMQNPRHLVRRRGQEARLRCSPMKGHSHVYWYRQLPEEGLKFMVYLQKENIIDESGMPKERFSAEFPKEGPSILRIQQVVRGDSAAYFCASSPGQRSGANVLTFGAGSRLTVL.

This sequence joins TRBV2 and TRBJ2-2; weak D call: TRBD2 (7 bases). Germline V gene lookup returns CDR1 SNHLY and CDR2 FYNNEI. The CDR3 contains 13 residues. The germline V and J ends were trimmed by 6 bases and 7 bases, with 12 bases remaining between them. CDR3 nucleotide sequence: TGTGCCAGCAGAGGGGGGGCGAACGGGGAGCTGTTTTTT. Its translation is CASRGGANGELFF.

The rearrangement joins TRBV7-9 to TRBJ1-1; the D is unclear. V gave up 1 base and J gave up 4 bases, with 19 bases separating them. Germline lookup yields CDR1 SEHNR and CDR2 FQNEAQ (reference sequence). CDR3 length equals 17 residues. The CDR3 spells CASSLDYGFLGGTEAFF. CDR3 nucleotide sequence: TGTGCCAGCAGCTTAGATTACGGGTTTTTAGGTGGCACTGAAGCTTTCTTT.

The chain combines TRBV12-3 or TRBV12-4 with TRBJ1-4, with D unclear. V lost 6 bases, J lost 5 bases, and 10 bases lay in between. This CDR3 has 13 residues. The CDR3 loop reads CASRDGPNEKLFF. The DNA for the CDR3 is TGTGCCAGCAGGGACGGACCGAATGAAAAACTGTTTTTT.

This clone was seen once. The chain links TRBV18 to TRBJ2-2; 12 bases fit TRBD1. This CDR3 is built from 21 residues. Trimming at V came to 5 bases and at J to 3 bases, leaving 19 bases not matched to a gene. The germline gives CDR1 KGHSH, CDR2 LQKENI. The CDR3 spells CASSSIPRGQGASPDTGELFF. CDR3 DNA: TGTGCCAGCTCATCTATTCCAAGGGGACAGGGGGCTTCGCCGGACACCGGGGAGCTGTTTTTT.

The V and J genes are TRBV4-1 and TRBJ2-5, with 8 bases that match TRBD1. Per the germline V gene, CDR1 is MGHRA and CDR2 is YSYEKL. CDR3 length: 16 residues. The V and J ends lost 0 bases and 4 bases, in that order; junction bases with no gene match: 7. The CDR3 loop reads CASSQDGYRGTETQYF. The CDR3 nucleotides read TGCGCCAGCAGCCAAGATGGGTACAGGGGGACAGAGACCCAGTACTTC.

The chain joins TRBV21-1 to TRBJ2-7; TRBD2 is the table's D call and was not checked against the DNA. TRBV21-1 is a recognized pseudogene. CDR3 length equals 18 residues. In nucleotides, the CDR3 is TGTGCCAGCAGCCAACCCACCGGGACTAGCGGGGGGCCAGGGGAGCAGTACGTC. Its translation: CASSQPTGTSGGPGEQYV.

In its sample, this clone ranks as medium-sized. This sequence joins TRBV6-2 or TRBV6-3 and TRBJ2-1; 10 bases match TRBD2. J gave up 8 bases and V 6 bases, and 10 bases lay outside the gene matches. Germline V gives CDR1 MNHEY, CDR2 SVGEGT. The CDR3 extends over 15 amino acids. The chain's CDR3 is CASSLLAGLKDEQFF. In DNA, the CDR3 is TGTGCCAGCAGCTTACTAGCGGGGTTAAAAGATGAGCAGTTCTTC.

This clone has only a few counts. The chain combines TRBV5-1 with TRBJ1-6, with 9 nucleotides matching TRBD1. The junction had 5 bases not matched to a gene; V was cut back by 2 bases and J by 8 bases. The CDR3 sequence is 15 residues long. Looked up from germline, CDR1 is SGHRS and CDR2 is YFSETQ. The CDR3 DNA is TGCGCCAGCAGCTTCGGACAGGGGTCGGATTCACCCCTCCACTTT. It yields the protein CASSFGQGSDSPLHF.

V and J are TRBV18 and TRBJ2-3, with 9 nucleotides matching TRBD1. In germline, CDR1 is KGHSH, CDR2 LQKENI. The CDR3 runs to 16 residues. Losses at the gene ends were 3 bases for V and 4 bases for J; bases not matched to a gene: 8. The CDR3 DNA follows: TGTGCCAGCTCACCGCCGGGACAGGGAAGCCCAGATACGCAGTATTTT. It translates to CASSPPGQGSPDTQYF.

The table lists this clone with a count of one. The CDR3 protein is CASSSTGWRETQYF. Written as DNA, the CDR3 is TGTGCCAGCAGCTCTACAGGGTGGAGGGAGACCCAGTACTTC. The V and J genes are TRBV7-8 and TRBJ2-5; the D gene is possibly TRBD1 (6 bases). Germline V lookup: CDR1 SGHVS, CDR2 FQNEAQ. This CDR3 region has 14 residues. V was trimmed by 4 bases and J by 5 bases, leaving 14 bases between them.

J is TRBJ2-5 and V is TRBV12-5; TRBD1 agrees at 7 bases. The CDR3 consists of 14 residues. Germline values: CDR1 LGHNT, CDR2 FRNRAP. The junction had 8 bases not matched to a gene; V was cut back by 5 bases and J by 5 bases. As DNA, the CDR3 is TGTGCTAGTGGTATATCCGGGACAGACGAGACCCAGTACTTC. It codes for CASGISGTDETQYF.

There are a few counts of this clone. V gene TRBV3-1 (or the pseudogene TRBV3-2) combines with J gene TRBJ1-5; 7 bases fit TRBD1. There are 15 residues in the CDR3. With 4 bases clipped from V and 6 bases from J, the junction kept 9 bases outside the gene matches. Germline CDR1 reads LGHDT; CDR2 reads YNNKEL (reference sequence). The CDR3 protein is CASSPGQLLGQPQHF. DNA of the CDR3: TGTGCCAGCAGCCCGGGACAGCTTCTGGGTCAGCCCCAGCATTTT.

V usage is TRBV6-2 or TRBV6-3 and J usage is TRBJ1-2; no reliable D call. The CDR3 spans 17 residues. Trimming took 2 bases from V and 1 from J, leaving 17 bases between them. The germline CDR1 and CDR2 sequences are MNHEY and SVGEGT. CDR3 amino acids: CASSYGMREQFNYGYTF. CDR3 in DNA: TGTGCCAGCAGTTACGGGATGCGGGAACAATTTAACTATGGCTACACCTTC.

J is TRBJ2-3 and V is TRBV24-1, with TRBD1 identical over 10 bases. CDR1 KGHDR and CDR2 SFDVKD come from the germline V gene. This CDR3 spans 16 amino acids. J was trimmed by 4 bases and V by 3 bases; bases with no gene match: 6. CDR3 DNA sequence: TGTGCCACCAGTGATCCCTACGACAGGGGGCCAGATACGCAGTATTTT. Protein: CATSDPYDRGPDTQYF.

The V gene is TRBV7-2, the J gene TRBJ1-3, with 7 bases lining up with TRBD1. This CDR3 is built from 16 residues. The V and J ends lost 1 base and 1 base, in that order; junction bases with no gene match: 4. The germline V gene encodes CDR1 SGHTA and CDR2 FQGNSA. The CDR3 DNA reads as TGTGCCAGCAGCTTAGTCGCCAGGGGGTCTGGAAACACCATATATTTT. Protein product: CASSLVARGSGNTIYF.

The CDR3 nucleotides are TGTGCCAGCAGCCTCCGCGGGAAGGTCTATGGCTACACCTTC. Translating gives CASSLRGKVYGYTF. The rearrangement uses TRBV5-8 and TRBJ1-2; D remains unclear. Germline V CDR1 and CDR2: SGHTS, YDEGEE. V lost 4 bases to trimming and J lost 4 bases, with 14 bases between them. The CDR3 covers 14 residues.

The V call is TRBV6-5, the J call TRBJ1-2; the D gene is possibly TRBD1 (6 bases). This CDR3 has 14 amino acids. Germline assignment: CDR1 MNHEY and CDR2 SVGAGI. V lost 6 bases, J lost 2 bases, and 13 bases lay in between. The CDR3 DNA is TGTGCCAGCAGGGACAGCATACGGAACTATGGCTACACCTTC. Protein product: CASRDSIRNYGYTF.

The V call is TRBV12-3 or TRBV12-4, the J call TRBJ2-2; D is unclear. V was shortened by 6 bases and J by 2 bases, with 4 bases between the two germline ends. The CDR3 length is 12 residues. The CDR3 region has the DNA TGTGCCAGCAGCTTCAACACCGGGGAGCTGTTTTTT. As protein: CASSFNTGELFF.

The V gene is TRBV6-6, the J gene TRBJ1-5, with a possible D match to TRBD1 (6 bases). The germline V and J ends were trimmed by 7 bases and 4 bases, with 20 bases remaining between them. Germline V gives CDR1 MNHNY, CDR2 SVGAGI (reference sequence). The CDR3 is 16 residues long. The CDR3 here is CASTGGRPGSNQPQHF. CDR3 DNA sequence: TGTGCCAGCACCGGGGGCCGACCCGGATCGAATCAGCCCCAGCATTTT.